The 27 T cell receptor beta chains listed next were all sequenced from one sample in a study of cytomegalovirus exposure and HLA in healthy donors. PCR involved 60 Vbeta and 13 Jbeta primers. The assay was immunoSEQ multiplex PCR, and TCRdb's table has in-frame clones only and misses some. The data contain around 130,000 clones, 75% to 90% of them singletons. The specimen sequenced was PBMCs. These receptors came from a woman in her forties in good health and CMV-seronegative.

The chain's CDR3 is CASSRDRGSNQPQHF. The CDR3 DNA reads TGTGCCAGCAGCCGAGACAGGGGTTCGAATCAGCCCCAGCATTTT. The chain is built from TRBV7-2 and TRBJ1-5; 8 bases are a match to TRBD1. Germline lookup yields CDR1 SGHTA and CDR2 FQGNSA. The ends lost 5 bases at V and 4 bases at J; junction bases unmatched: 7. CDR3 length equals 15 residues.

The rearrangement joins TRBV29-1 to TRBJ1-5; tentatively, D is TRBD1 (6 bases). Trimming pared 3 bases from V and 6 bases from J, leaving 12 bases between. Germline lookup yields CDR1 SQVTM and CDR2 ANQGSEA. The CDR3 consists of 13 residues. CDR3 sequence: CSVDPGDGQPQHF. The CDR3 DNA sequence: TGCAGCGTTGATCCAGGGGACGGTCAGCCCCAGCATTTT.

The genes are TRBV29-1 and TRBJ2-5; D gene unclear. CDR1 is SQVTM and CDR2 is ANQGSEA in the germline V gene. V gave up 4 bases and J gave up 5 bases, with 8 bases separating them. There are 11 residues in the CDR3. The CDR3 sequence: CSVGRRETQYF. In DNA, the CDR3 is TGCAGCGTTGGGCGCAGGGAGACCCAGTACTTC.

This rearrangement joins TRBV5-6 to TRBJ2-5; D call uncertain. Germline CDR1 is SGHDT and CDR2 is YYEEEE. The V end lost 0 bases, the J end lost 13 bases, and 13 bases lay between the germline ends. The CDR3 consists of 12 residues. CDR3 region: CASSLGGSPGYF. CDR3 bases: TGTGCCAGCAGCTTGGGCGGCTCCCCGGGGTACTTC.

The chain joins TRBV19 to TRBJ1-2, with TRBD1 as a possible D gene (6 bases). The germline V and J ends were trimmed by 5 bases and 6 bases, with 7 bases remaining between them. Germline V lookup: CDR1 LNHDA, CDR2 SQIVND (reference sequence). There are 11 residues in the CDR3. Written as DNA, the CDR3 is TGTGCCAGTAGTTCAGGGGATGGCTACACCTTC. Protein product: CASSSGDGYTF. Full variable domain (missing parts from reference TRBV19 and TRBJ1-2): DGGITQSPKYLFRKEGQNVTLSCEQNLNHDAMYWYRQDPGQGLRLIYYSQIVNDFQKGDIAEGYSVSREKKESFPLTVTSAQKNPTAFYLCASSSGDGYTFGSGTRLTVV.

The chain carries TRBV13 and TRBJ1-2, with a tentative D call TRBD1 (6 bases). This CDR3 spans 17 amino acids. Germline assignment: CDR1 PRHDT and CDR2 FYEKMQ (reference sequence). V lost 6 bases and J lost 0, with 20 bases in between. In DNA, the CDR3 is TGTGCCAGCAGTCCCACCCTAGGGACACAATCTAACTATGGCTACACCTTC. Amino acid sequence: CASSPTLGTQSNYGYTF. Using reference TRBV13 and TRBJ1-2 for the parts outside the CDR3, the full variable domain is AAGVIQSPRHLIKEKRETATLKCYPIPRHDTVYWYQQGPGQDPQFLISFYEKMQSDKGSIPDRFSAQQFSDYHSELNMSSLELGDSALYFCASSPTLGTQSNYGYTFGSGTRLTVV.

The chain carries TRBV7-8 and TRBJ1-1; 10 bases are shared with TRBD1. The V and J ends lost 5 bases and 5 bases, in that order; junction bases with no gene match: 8. CDR3 length: 15 amino acids. Germline CDR1 is SGHVS and CDR2 is FQNEAQ. CDR3 residues: CASSAGTGAGTEAFF. The DNA of the CDR3 is TGTGCCAGCAGCGCCGGGACAGGGGCCGGTACTGAAGCTTTCTTT.

The chain joins TRBV4-1 to TRBJ2-3; 7 positions match TRBD1. This CDR3 spans 16 amino acids. V shed 0 bases and J 2 bases; nucleotides not matched to a gene: 5. CDR1 is MGHRA and CDR2 is YSYEKL in the germline V gene. The chain's CDR3 is CASSQERGTVTDTQYF. In DNA, the CDR3 is TGCGCCAGCAGCCAAGAAAGGGGGACAGTCACAGATACGCAGTATTTT.

The chain carries TRBV4-3 and TRBJ1-2; D is uncertain. This CDR3 has 15 amino acids. The V gene lost 0 bases and the J gene lost 6 bases, with 14 bases spanning the gap. Germline V gene lookup returns CDR1 LGHNA and CDR2 YSLEER. CDR3 sequence (DNA): TGCGCCAGCAGCCAAGAAAGGGCCGGAGGCGATGGCTACACCTTC. Its translation: CASSQERAGGDGYTF.

The chain couples TRBV18 to TRBJ1-1; weak D call: TRBD1 (6 bases). Germline CDR1 is KGHSH and CDR2 is LQKENI. This CDR3 has 11 amino acids. The V and J ends lost 5 bases and 8 bases respectively, with 9 bases between them. The CDR3 coding sequence is TGTGCCAGCTCAGGGGGCTCCGAAGCTTTCTTT. It codes for CASSGGSEAFF.

The genes are TRBV5-1 and TRBJ2-1; 9 nucleotides line up with TRBD2. The V gene's germline CDR1 is SGHRS and CDR2 YFSETQ. V trimming: 3 bases; J trimming: 2 bases; junction bases outside the gene matches: 3. The CDR3 has 15 residues. The CDR3 protein is CASSSTSGPYNEQFF. CDR3 bases: TGCGCCAGCAGCTCCACTAGCGGGCCCTACAATGAGCAGTTCTTC.

The chain recombines TRBV27 with TRBJ2-3; 14 nucleotides match TRBD2. The CDR3 runs 17 residues. The V gene's germline CDR1 is MNHEY and CDR2 SMNVEV (reference sequence). Unmatched junction bases numbered 6, after V lost 4 bases and J lost 3 bases. Written as DNA, the CDR3 is TGTGCCAGCAGTTGGGGACTAGCGGGGGCCCTAACAGATACGCAGTATTTT. Residues: CASSWGLAGALTDTQYF.

The gene calls are TRBV11-1 and TRBJ2-7; 9 bases are a match to TRBD1. V trimming: 3 bases; J trimming: 3 bases; junction bases outside the gene matches: 6. CDR3 length equals 15 residues. The germline V gene encodes CDR1 SGHAT and CDR2 FQDESV (reference sequence). CDR3 protein: CASSFGTGPNYEQYF. For the CDR3, the DNA is TGTGCCAGCAGCTTCGGGACAGGGCCGAACTACGAGCAGTACTTC.

This clone showed up just a few times. The J gene is TRBJ1-4, the V gene TRBV4-1; 9 bases are shared with TRBD1. The trim removed 3 bases at V and 8 bases at J, leaving 10 bases unmatched. The CDR3 length is 16 residues. Germline V CDR1 and CDR2: MGHRA, YSYEKL. The CDR3 here is CASSHLLGQGDEKLFF. The CDR3 nucleotides read TGCGCCAGCAGCCATCTCCTGGGACAGGGAGACGAAAAACTGTTTTTT.

The V and J genes are TRBV27 and TRBJ2-3, with 9 bases that match TRBD2. The CDR3 length is 16 residues. Germline values: CDR1 MNHEY, CDR2 SMNVEV (reference sequence). V lost 8 bases, J lost 4 bases, and 13 bases stayed unmatched. For the CDR3, the DNA is TGTGCCAGCCAAAAAAGGAGTAGCGGGAGTCCAGATACGCAGTATTTT. Its translation is CASQKRSSGSPDTQYF.

This CDR3 is CASSLGRGSGETQYF. DNA of the CDR3: TGTGCCAGCAGTTTAGGGCGGGGTTCGGGGGAGACCCAGTACTTC. The chain has TRBV28 and TRBJ2-5, with D perhaps TRBD2 (6 bases). CDR3 size: 15 residues. Germline V gene lookup returns CDR1 MDHEN and CDR2 SYDVKM. V lost 2 bases and J lost 5, with 15 bases in between.

The chain has TRBV29-1 and TRBJ2-1, with 8 bases aligning to TRBD2. This CDR3 is built from 19 residues. The V and J ends lost 7 bases and 0 bases, in that order; junction bases with no gene match: 20. Germline V gene lookup returns CDR1 SQVTM and CDR2 ANQGSEA. CDR3 DNA: TGCAGCGCTCACCGAGGGGCCTCAAGAGCGGGGGACTCCTACAATGAGCAGTTCTTC. Protein: CSAHRGASRAGDSYNEQFF.

The chain carries TRBV12-5 and TRBJ1-3; weak D call: TRBD1 (6 bases). V gave up 1 base and J gave up 4 bases, with 8 bases separating them. The germline gives CDR1 LGHNT, CDR2 FRNRAP. CDR3 length: 14 residues. DNA of the CDR3: TGTGCTAGTGGTTTGGACGGGACAGGAAACACCATATATTTT. Its translation: CASGLDGTGNTIYF.

V is TRBV7-8 and J is TRBJ1-5, with unresolved D. CDR1 is SGHVS and CDR2 is FQNEAQ in the germline V gene. This CDR3 has 16 amino acids. V was shortened by 2 bases and J by 2 bases, with 13 bases between the two germline ends. The CDR3 reads CASSLLEGGGNQPQHF. The CDR3 region has the DNA TGTGCCAGCAGCTTATTGGAGGGTGGTGGCAATCAGCCCCAGCATTTT.

The genes are TRBV27 and TRBJ2-4; TRBD2 matches 8 bases. There are 17 residues in the CDR3. Trimming removed 7 bases from V and 0 bases from J; junction bases left unmatched: 11. The germline gives CDR1 MNHEY, CDR2 SMNVEV (reference sequence). CDR3 bases: TGTGCCAGCACTTCCTCGGGGGGGTTAATAGCCAAAAACATTCAGTACTTC. Translated, it gives CASTSSGGLIAKNIQYF.

V usage is TRBV7-8 and J usage is TRBJ2-7; TRBD1 agrees at 9 bases. The CDR3 totals 13 residues. The trim removed 5 bases at V and 9 bases at J, leaving 8 bases unmatched. Germline CDR1 reads SGHVS; CDR2 reads FQNEAQ. Here the CDR3 reads CASSGDRGGGQYF. DNA of the CDR3: TGTGCCAGCAGCGGCGACAGGGGGGGAGGGCAGTACTTC.

The chain links TRBV18 to TRBJ1-1; 7 nucleotides agree with TRBD1. Germline V gene lookup returns CDR1 KGHSH and CDR2 LQKENI. The length of the CDR3 is 17 residues. V was clipped by 3 bases and J by 5 bases; unmatched bases: 15. This CDR3 is CASSPRQTGSGGTEAFF. The CDR3 DNA reads as TGTGCCAGCTCACCGAGACAGACAGGGTCTGGAGGGACTGAAGCTTTCTTT.

This sequence joins TRBV4-3 and TRBJ2-5; D unresolved. Gene TRBJ2-7 matches the end of the DNA better, so the J call may be wrong. Germline V gene lookup returns CDR1 LGHNA and CDR2 YSLEER. The CDR3 totals 14 residues. CDR3: CASSPDNVPAEQYF. The CDR3, as DNA: TGCGCCAGCAGCCCAGACAACGTGCCCGCCGAGCAGTACTTC.

The table lists this clone with a count of one. The chain combines TRBV9 with TRBJ2-7; TRBD2 agrees at 9 bases. V lost 0 bases, J lost 5 bases, and 15 bases stayed unmatched. CDR1 is SGDLS and CDR2 is YYNGEE in the germline V gene. CDR3 length: 18 amino acids. The DNA of the CDR3 is TGTGCCAGCAGCGTAGCCCCTCTTAGGGCGGGAGGGCCCCACGAGCAGTACTTC. This encodes CASSVAPLRAGGPHEQYF.

This clone was picked up a small number of times. J is TRBJ2-2 and V is TRBV6-6, with 9 bases aligning to TRBD2. J gave up 2 bases and V 6 bases, and 1 base lay outside the gene matches. The CDR3 spans 14 residues. Germline V CDR1 and CDR2: MNHNY, SVGAGI (reference sequence). This CDR3 is CASRRGGNTGELFF. CDR3 in DNA: TGTGCCAGCAGGCGGGGGGGCAACACCGGGGAGCTGTTTTTT.

The chain recombines TRBV19 with TRBJ1-5; no clear D. Germline V gives CDR1 LNHDA, CDR2 SQIVND (reference sequence). The V end lost 10 bases, the J end lost 2 bases, and 18 bases lay between the germline ends. The CDR3 covers 15 residues. Written as DNA, the CDR3 is TGTGCCACTCGGCCCGGGTTCGGGGGCAATCAGCCCCAGCATTTT. Its translation: CATRPGFGGNQPQHF.

Written as DNA, the CDR3 is TGTGCCAGCAGCTTAGGGAGGACTAGTACATCTGAGCAGTTCTTC. Amino acids: CASSLGRTSTSEQFF. The chain combines TRBV7-2 with TRBJ2-1, with 7 bases fitting TRBD2. The CDR3 has 15 amino acids. With 1 base clipped from V and 9 bases from J, the junction kept 9 bases outside the gene matches. The germline V gene has CDR1 SGHTA and CDR2 FQGNSA.